A selection of T cell receptor beta chains follows, all from one sample in a study of T cells in Graves' hyperthyroidism and ophthalmopathy. Using its own MiXCR run on the multiplex PCR reads, TCRdb lists one record per CDR3 protein. The sample consists of tens of thousands of distinct CDR3 sequences, roughly 51% of them appearing once. Material for sequencing was peripheral blood or thyroid tissue (not recorded which). These receptors came from a man between 18 and 29 years old with Graves' hyperthyroidism. Both conserved end residues are part of each CDR3. A D gene is named only where the DNA matches it firmly. Expanded clones get a size class; other rows say once, few or many, or leave the size out.

D: TRBD1
J: TRBJ1-6
V: TRBV5-6
size: -
CDR3: CASSPGQGGNSPLHF
DNA: TGTGCCAGCAGCCCAGGACAGGGAGGGAATTCACCCCTTCACTTT

D: -
J: TRBJ1-6
V: TRBV7-2
size: -
CDR3: CASSQGNSPLHF
DNA: TGTGCCAGCAGCCAAGGGAATTCACCCCTCCACTTT

D: -
J: TRBJ1-1
V: TRBV7-2
size: -
CDR3: CASSLFANTEAYF
DNA: TGTGCCAGTAGCTTATTCGCGAACACTGAAGCTTACTTT

D: -
J: TRBJ1-6
V: TRBV12-3/TRBV12-4
size: -
CDR3: CASSPFLRNSPLHF
DNA: TGTGCCAGCAGCCCCTTTCTACGGAATTCACCCCTCCACTTT

D: -
J: TRBJ1-5
V: TRBV7-9
size: many
CDR3: CASSEAGNQPQHF
DNA: TGTGCCAGCAGCGAGGCGGGCAATCAGCCCCAGCATTTT

D: -
J: TRBJ1-2
V: TRBV10-3
size: -
CDR3: CAINTERALYGYTF
DNA: TGTGCCATCAATACTGAGAGAGCCCTCTATGGCTACACCTTC

D: -
J: TRBJ1-5
V: TRBV12-3/TRBV12-4
size: many
CDR3: CASSLSSPHSNQPQHF
DNA: TGTGCCAGCAGTCTATCAAGTCCACATAGCAATCAGCCCCAGCATTTT